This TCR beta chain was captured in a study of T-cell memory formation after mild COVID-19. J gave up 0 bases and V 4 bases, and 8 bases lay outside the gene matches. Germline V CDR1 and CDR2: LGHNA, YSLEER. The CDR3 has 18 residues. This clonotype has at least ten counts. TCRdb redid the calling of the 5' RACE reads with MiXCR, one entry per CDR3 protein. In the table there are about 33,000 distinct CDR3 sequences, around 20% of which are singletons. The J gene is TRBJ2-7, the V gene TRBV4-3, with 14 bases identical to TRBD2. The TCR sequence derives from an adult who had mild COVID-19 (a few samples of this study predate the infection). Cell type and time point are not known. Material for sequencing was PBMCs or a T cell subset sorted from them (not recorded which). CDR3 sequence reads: CASSRGLAGGLSSYEQYF. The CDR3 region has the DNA TGCGCCAGCAGCCGAGGACTAGCGGGAGGCTTGAGCTCCTACGAGCAGTACTTC.